Reported below is one T cell receptor beta chain. The antigen is not known. Germline CDR1 reads LNHDA; CDR2 reads SQIVND (reference sequence). V was trimmed by 5 bases and J by 5 bases, leaving 16 bases between them. The CDR3 consists of 15 residues. Profiling relied on immunoSEQ multiplex PCR, and the TCRdb table lists in-frame clones only, not all of them. The data show about 45,000 clones, around four fifths seen once. This entry belongs to a study of OX40 agonist ivuxolimab in advanced cancers. Points from the study as a whole: Antigens targeted by the expanded peripheral T cells were not determined.

This rearrangement joins TRBV19 to TRBJ1-5; D is unclear. This TCR derives from an adult with an advanced solid tumor such as melanoma, head and neck, liver or kidney cancer. The sample in question was CD4+ or CD8+ T cells sorted from blood, obtained in a trial of the OX40 agonist ivuxolimab. The CDR3 DNA follows: TGTGCCAGTAGTCAAAATTGGGGAGCGGATCAGCCCCAGCATTTT. It encodes CASSQNWGADQPQHF.